What follows describes a single T cell receptor (beta chain). Categorization into cohorts depended on clinical history that participants reported. Recovery meant two consecutive negative NP/OP PCR tests, professional clearance, or resolved symptoms. Authors' data handling: Amplification of reference gene primers provided the estimated nucleated cell counts. Clones were read by immunoSEQ multiplex PCR, and TCRdb kept only the in-frame ones, dropping some. That table is the source of V, J and clone size, and D and trimming were worked out from the DNA. Among roughly 270,000 clones listed, around 85% were seen once. This record belongs to a study of blood T cell repertoires in COVID-19. With V trimmed by 5 bases and J by 8 bases, 1 base remained unmatched. The CDR3 extends over 12 amino acids. Germline assignment: CDR1 ENHRY and CDR2 SYGVKD.

The origin of this receptor is a woman between 45 and 60 years old who had recovered from COVID-19. Sequencing was done on a sample of PBMCs or T cells enriched from blood (not recorded which). This chain uses TRBV10-3 with TRBJ1-4; 8 nucleotides agree with TRBD1. CDR3 coding DNA: TGTGCCATCAGTCGGACAGGGGAAAAACTGTTTTTT. It specifies CAISRTGEKLFF.